Described below is a single TCR beta chain sequence and its context. Its antigen remains unknown. Mismatch with germline at one junction end may stem from a read error. The data originate from a study of cytomegalovirus exposure and HLA in healthy donors. Regarding the study as a whole: Rates of TCR association differed by HLA locus in a later analysis, with DRB1 highest and HLA-C lowest.

The CDR3 has 12 amino acids. Looked up from germline, CDR1 is SGHRS and CDR2 is YFSETQ. A multiplex PCR was run with 60 Vbeta primers and 13 Jbeta primers. Profiled with immunoSEQ multiplex PCR; TCRdb holds only in-frame clones, not every one. The sample includes 130,000 or so clones, more than 70% of them seen just once. Sample: PBMCs. The sequence derives from a woman in her 30s in good health and CMV-seropositive. This sequence joins TRBV5-1 and TRBJ2-3; no firm D call. In DNA, the CDR3 is TGCGCCAGCAGCGCAAGCACTGATACGCAGTATTTT. Residues: CASSASTDTQYF.